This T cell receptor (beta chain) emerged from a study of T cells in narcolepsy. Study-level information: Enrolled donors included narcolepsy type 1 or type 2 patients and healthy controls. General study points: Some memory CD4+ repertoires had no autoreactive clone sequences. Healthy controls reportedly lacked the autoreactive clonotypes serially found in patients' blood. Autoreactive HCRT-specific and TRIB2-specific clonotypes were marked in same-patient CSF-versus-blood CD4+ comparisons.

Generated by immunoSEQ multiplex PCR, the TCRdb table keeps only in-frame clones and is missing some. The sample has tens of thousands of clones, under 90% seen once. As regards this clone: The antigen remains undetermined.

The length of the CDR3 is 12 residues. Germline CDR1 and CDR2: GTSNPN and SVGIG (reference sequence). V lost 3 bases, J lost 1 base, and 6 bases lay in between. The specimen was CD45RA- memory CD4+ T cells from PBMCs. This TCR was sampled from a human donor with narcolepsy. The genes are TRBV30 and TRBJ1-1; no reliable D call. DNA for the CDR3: TGTGCCTGGAGGACGGCGAACACTGAAGCTTTCTTT. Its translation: CAWRTANTEAFF.